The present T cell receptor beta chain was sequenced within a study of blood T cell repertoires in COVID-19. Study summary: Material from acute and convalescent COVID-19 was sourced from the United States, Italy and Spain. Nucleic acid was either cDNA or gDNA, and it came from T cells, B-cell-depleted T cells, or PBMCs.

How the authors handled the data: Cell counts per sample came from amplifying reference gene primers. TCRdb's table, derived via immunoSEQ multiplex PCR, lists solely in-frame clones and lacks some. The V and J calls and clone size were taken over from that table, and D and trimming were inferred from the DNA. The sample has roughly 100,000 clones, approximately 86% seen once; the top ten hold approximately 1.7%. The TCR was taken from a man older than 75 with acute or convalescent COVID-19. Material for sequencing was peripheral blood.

CDR3 loop: CASNPGQLNEKLFF. The CDR3 nucleotides read TGCGCCAGCAACCCGGGACAGTTAAATGAAAAACTGTTTTTT. The gene calls are TRBV10-1 and TRBJ1-4; 7 bases are shared with TRBD1. Germline V lookup: CDR1 WNHNN, CDR2 SYGVQD (reference sequence). With V trimmed by 7 bases and J by 5 bases, 7 bases remained unmatched. The CDR3 is 14 amino acids.